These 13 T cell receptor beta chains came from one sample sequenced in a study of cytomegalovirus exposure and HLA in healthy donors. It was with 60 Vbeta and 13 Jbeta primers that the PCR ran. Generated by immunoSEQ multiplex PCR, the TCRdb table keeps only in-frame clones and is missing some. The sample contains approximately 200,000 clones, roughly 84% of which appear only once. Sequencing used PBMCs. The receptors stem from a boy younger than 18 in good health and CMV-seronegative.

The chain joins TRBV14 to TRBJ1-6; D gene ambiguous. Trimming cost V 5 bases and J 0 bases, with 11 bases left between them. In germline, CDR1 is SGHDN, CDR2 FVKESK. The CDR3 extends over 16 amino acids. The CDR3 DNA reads TGTGCCAGCAGCGAACTACTGAGCTCCTATAATTCACCCCTCCACTTT. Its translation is CASSELLSSYNSPLHF.

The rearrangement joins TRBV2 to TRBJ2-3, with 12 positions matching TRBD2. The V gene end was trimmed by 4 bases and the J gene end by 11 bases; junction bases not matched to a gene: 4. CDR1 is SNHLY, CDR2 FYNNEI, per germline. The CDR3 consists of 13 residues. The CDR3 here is CASSGTSGGLQYF. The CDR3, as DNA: TGTGCCAGCAGTGGAACTAGCGGGGGGTTGCAGTATTTT.

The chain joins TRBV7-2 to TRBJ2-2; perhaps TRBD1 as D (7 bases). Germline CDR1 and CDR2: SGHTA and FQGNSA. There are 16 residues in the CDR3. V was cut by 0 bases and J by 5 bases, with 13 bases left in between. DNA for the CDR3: TGTGCCAGCAGCTTAGCGCGGGGACAGATGACCGGGGAGCTGTTTTTT. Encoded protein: CASSLARGQMTGELFF.

The CDR3 protein is CASRLRDRPYNEQFF. Here the CDR3 DNA reads TGTGCCAGCAGACTCCGGGACAGGCCATACAATGAGCAGTTCTTC. The chain is built from TRBV25-1 and TRBJ2-1; TRBD1 aligns across 8 bases. V trimming: 6 bases; J trimming: 4 bases; junction bases outside the gene matches: 8. This CDR3 has 15 residues. Per the germline V gene, CDR1 is MGHDK and CDR2 is SYGVNS.

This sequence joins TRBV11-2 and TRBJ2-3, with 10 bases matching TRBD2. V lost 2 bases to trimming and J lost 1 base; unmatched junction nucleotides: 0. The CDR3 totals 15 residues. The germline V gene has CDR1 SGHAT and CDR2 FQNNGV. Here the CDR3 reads CASSLTSGGTDTQYF. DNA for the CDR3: TGTGCCAGCAGCTTAACTAGCGGGGGCACAGATACGCAGTATTTT.

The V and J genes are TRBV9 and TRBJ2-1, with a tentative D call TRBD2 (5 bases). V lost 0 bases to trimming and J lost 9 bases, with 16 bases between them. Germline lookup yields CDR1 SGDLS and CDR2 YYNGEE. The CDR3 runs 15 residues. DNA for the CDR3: TGTGCCAGCAGCGTAGTTCTAGGCGCGGGTGGTGAGCAGTTCTTC. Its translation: CASSVVLGAGGEQFF.

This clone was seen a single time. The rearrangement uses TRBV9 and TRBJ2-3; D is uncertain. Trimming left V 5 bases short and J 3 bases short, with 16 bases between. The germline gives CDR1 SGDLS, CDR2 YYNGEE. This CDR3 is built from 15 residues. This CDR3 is CASSAMGLSTDTQYF. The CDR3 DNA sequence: TGTGCCAGCAGTGCTATGGGCCTATCAACAGATACGCAGTATTTT.

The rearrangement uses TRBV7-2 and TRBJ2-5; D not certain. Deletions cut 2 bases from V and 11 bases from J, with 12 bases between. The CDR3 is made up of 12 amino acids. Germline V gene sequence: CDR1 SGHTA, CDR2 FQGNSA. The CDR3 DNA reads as TGTGCCAGCAGCTTACTGTCGGTTGAGCAGTACTTC. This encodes CASSLLSVEQYF.

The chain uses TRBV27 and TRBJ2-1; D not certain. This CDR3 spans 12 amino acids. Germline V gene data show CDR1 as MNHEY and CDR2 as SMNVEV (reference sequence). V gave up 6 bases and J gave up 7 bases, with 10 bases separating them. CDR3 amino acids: CASRRGKNEQFF. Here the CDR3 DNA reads TGTGCCAGCAGGCGCGGTAAGAATGAGCAGTTCTTC.

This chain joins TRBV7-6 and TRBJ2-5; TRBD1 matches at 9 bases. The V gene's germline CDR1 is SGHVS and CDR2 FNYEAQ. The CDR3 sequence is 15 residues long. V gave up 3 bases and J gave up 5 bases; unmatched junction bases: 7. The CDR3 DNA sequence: TGTGCCAGCAGCTTTAACAGGGGGCAGTCGGAGACCCAGTACTTC. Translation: CASSFNRGQSETQYF.

The CDR3 is CASSERGGREPQHF. CDR3 in DNA: TGTGCCAGCAGTGAAAGAGGGGGCAGGGAGCCCCAGCATTTT. This chain joins TRBV6-1 and TRBJ1-5, with 7 bases matching TRBD1. Losses at the gene ends were 2 bases for V and 8 bases for J; bases not matched to a gene: 6. This CDR3 is built from 14 residues. CDR1 and CDR2 (germline): MNHNS, SASEGT.

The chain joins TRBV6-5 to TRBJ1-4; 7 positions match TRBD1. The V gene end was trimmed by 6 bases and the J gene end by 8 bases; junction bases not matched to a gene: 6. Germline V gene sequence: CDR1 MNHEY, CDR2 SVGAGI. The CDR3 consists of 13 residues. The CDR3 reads CASSPRGDEKLFF. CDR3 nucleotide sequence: TGTGCCAGCAGCCCCAGGGGGGACGAAAAACTGTTTTTT.

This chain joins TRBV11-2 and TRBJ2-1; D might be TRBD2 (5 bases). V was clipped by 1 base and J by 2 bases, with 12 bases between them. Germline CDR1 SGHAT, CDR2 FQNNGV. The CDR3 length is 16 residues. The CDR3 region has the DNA TGTGCCAGCAGCTTAGTGGACTCAAGAACCTACAATGAGCAGTTCTTC. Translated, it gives CASSLVDSRTYNEQFF.